Below are 19 T cell receptor beta chains sequenced from a single sample in a study of blood T cell repertoires in COVID-19. Some clones are missing from TCRdb's copy, which holds only in-frame ones; the method was immunoSEQ multiplex PCR. The table has 250,000 or so clones, about 80% seen once. The sample comprised PBMCs or T cells enriched from blood (not recorded which). The receptors shown here come from a woman aged 35 to 49 who had been exposed to COVID-19.

In DNA, the CDR3 is TGTGCCAGCTCCCCCCTTCAACAGGGGGCAGGGGATGAGCAGTTCTTC. This gives the protein CASSPLQQGAGDEQFF. V gene TRBV18 combines with J gene TRBJ2-1; 9 bases match TRBD1. J was trimmed by 8 bases and V by 6 bases; bases with no gene match: 14. Per germline, CDR1 KGHSH and CDR2 LQKENI. The CDR3 runs to 16 residues. The full variable domain, its missing parts supplied by reference TRBV18 and TRBJ2-1, is NAGVMQNPRHLVRRRGQEARLRCSPMKGHSHVYWYRQLPEEGLKFMVYLQKENIIDESGMPKERFSAEFPKEGPSILRIQQVVRGDSAAYFCASSPLQQGAGDEQFFGPGTRLTVL.

The chain has TRBV7-9 and TRBJ2-3; D is possibly TRBD2 (5 bases). This CDR3 spans 12 amino acids. V lost 7 bases, J lost 6 bases, and 11 bases lay in between. From germline, CDR1 is SEHNR and CDR2 FQNEAQ (reference sequence). The CDR3 loop reads CASNSGWDTQYF. The CDR3 nucleotides read TGTGCCAGCAACTCGGGGTGGGATACGCAGTATTTT.

The V call is TRBV6-2 or TRBV6-3, the J call TRBJ2-2, with D possibly matching TRBD2 (5 bases). Germline CDR1 reads MNHEY; CDR2 reads SVGEGT. CDR3 size: 18 residues. V gave up 4 bases and J gave up 3 bases, with 21 bases separating them. The CDR3 sequence is CASSFNIASWGDTGELFF. DNA of the CDR3: TGTGCCAGCAGTTTCAATATAGCGAGCTGGGGTGACACCGGGGAGCTGTTTTTT.

The chain uses TRBV6-2 or TRBV6-3 and TRBJ2-2, with unresolved D. Trimming removed 2 bases from V and 5 bases from J, with 6 bases in between. Per germline, CDR1 MNHEY and CDR2 SVGEGT. The CDR3 extends over 13 amino acids. CDR3 bases: TGTGCCAGCAGTTACATGAGTACCGGGGAGCTGTTTTTT. Its translation is CASSYMSTGELFF.

The chain has TRBV18 and TRBJ2-2; TRBD2 aligns across 9 bases. Germline V gene lookup returns CDR1 KGHSH and CDR2 LQKENI. The CDR3 consists of 15 residues. After removal of 3 bases from V and 7 bases from J, the junction contained 6 bases not matched to a gene. CDR3 protein: CASSPLAGIDGELFF. CDR3 nucleotides: TGTGCCAGCTCACCGCTAGCGGGAATAGACGGGGAGCTGTTTTTT.

The rearrangement joins TRBV5-1 to TRBJ1-1; a weak D match, TRBD1 (5 bases). CDR3 size: 13 residues. V was shortened by 3 bases and J by 6 bases, with 12 bases between the two germline ends. Per germline, CDR1 SGHRS and CDR2 YFSETQ. DNA of the CDR3: TGCGCCAGCAGCTCCCTCGGGGGTGCTGAAGCTTTCTTT. Amino acid sequence: CASSSLGGAEAFF.

The chain joins TRBV4-1 to TRBJ2-2, with D perhaps TRBD2 (5 bases). Trimming shortened V by 1 base and J by 4 bases, and 10 bases separated the two germline ends. The CDR3 is 15 amino acids. Germline CDR1 reads MGHRA; CDR2 reads YSYEKL. The CDR3 sequence is CASSQAGGFTGELFF. The CDR3 DNA sequence: TGCGCCAGCAGCCAAGCAGGAGGATTCACCGGGGAGCTGTTTTTT.

This chain joins TRBV19 and TRBJ2-1; D perhaps matches TRBD1 (5 bases). The CDR3 is 14 residues long. The ends were cut back, 5 bases at V and 12 bases at J, with 20 bases in the middle. Germline V gene lookup returns CDR1 LNHDA and CDR2 SQIVND (reference sequence). The CDR3, as DNA: TGTGCCAGTAGTGTTCTGGCCCGTACAGGTGGGCAGTTCTTC. This sequence encodes CASSVLARTGGQFF.

The chain carries TRBV7-8 and TRBJ1-1; D call uncertain. The V gene lost 6 bases and the J gene lost 1 base, with 6 bases spanning the gap. This CDR3 comprises 12 residues. Germline V lookup: CDR1 SGHVS, CDR2 FQNEAQ. CDR3 sequence reads: CASSGENTEAFF. The CDR3 DNA is TGTGCCAGCAGTGGAGAGAACACTGAAGCTTTCTTT.

The chain employs TRBV19 and TRBJ1-2; D perhaps matches TRBD1 (6 bases). This CDR3 comprises 15 residues. Trimming removed 6 bases from V and 1 base from J, with 15 bases in between. Per the germline V gene, CDR1 is LNHDA and CDR2 is SQIVND (reference sequence). This chain's CDR3 is CASRERDTSNYGYTF. In DNA, the CDR3 is TGTGCCAGTAGGGAACGGGACACGAGTAACTATGGCTACACCTTC.

The chain combines TRBV7-2 with TRBJ2-7; 9 bases fit TRBD1. CDR3 length: 16 residues. V lost 5 bases, J lost 0 bases, and 8 bases stayed unmatched. Germline V lookup: CDR1 SGHTA, CDR2 FQGNSA. CDR3 bases: TGTGCCAGCAGCCTACCAGGACAGGGGAGCTCCTACGAGCAGTACTTC. Residues: CASSLPGQGSSYEQYF.

This chain links TRBV28 with TRBJ1-6, with TRBD1 as a possible D gene (5 bases). The CDR3 length is 16 residues. Deletions cut 5 bases from V and 3 bases from J, with 14 bases between. Germline-derived CDR1 and CDR2 are MDHEN and SYDVKM. CDR3 in DNA: TGTGCCAGCAGTCCCCGGGGGAGGAGCTATAATTCACCCCTCCACTTT. Translation gives CASSPRGRSYNSPLHF.

As DNA, the CDR3 is TGTGCCAGCAGTTACGATTCGGATGAGCAGTTCTTC. It specifies CASSYDSDEQFF. The rearrangement links TRBV6-2 or TRBV6-3 to TRBJ2-1; D unresolved. Deletions cut 2 bases from V and 8 bases from J, with 7 bases between. This CDR3 is built from 12 residues. The germline V gene has CDR1 MNHEY and CDR2 SVGEGT.

The chain has TRBV7-9 and TRBJ2-7; D ambiguous. V lost 1 base, J lost 1 base, and 14 bases lay in between. This CDR3 has 16 amino acids. CDR1 is SEHNR and CDR2 is FQNEAQ in the germline V gene (reference sequence). The CDR3 DNA sequence: TGTGCCAGCAGCTTAGGTCAGAACCTCGAATCCTACGAGCAGTACTTC. Its translation is CASSLGQNLESYEQYF.

The chain combines TRBV10-3 with TRBJ1-2, with 8 bases aligning to TRBD1. CDR1 and CDR2 (germline): ENHRY, SYGVKD. V was pared by 6 bases and J by 4 bases, with 4 bases of the junction left unmatched. The CDR3 is 13 amino acids. For the CDR3, the DNA is TGTGCCATCAGCGATACAGGGGGCTATGGCTACACCTTC. Translating it yields CAISDTGGYGYTF.

The chain couples TRBV6-5 to TRBJ2-1, with D possibly matching TRBD1 (6 bases). The CDR3 totals 14 residues. Trimming left V 6 bases short and J 5 bases short, with 14 bases between. The germline CDR1 and CDR2 sequences are MNHEY and SVGAGI. The CDR3: CASRPRGGNNEQFF. For the CDR3, the DNA is TGTGCCAGCAGACCCAGGGGTGGGAACAATGAGCAGTTCTTC.

The V gene is TRBV5-1, the J gene TRBJ1-6; D is undetermined. This CDR3 is 16 amino acids long. Trimming removed 0 bases at V and 7 bases at J, with 14 bases between. In germline, CDR1 is SGHRS, CDR2 YFSETQ. Here the CDR3 reads CASSLAGEGSNSPLHF. DNA of the CDR3: TGCGCCAGCAGCTTGGCCGGGGAGGGATCCAATTCACCCCTCCACTTT.

This clone was detected only a few times. The rearrangement uses TRBV19 and TRBJ1-2; D gene uncertain. Germline V CDR1 and CDR2: LNHDA, SQIVND (reference sequence). The CDR3 is 14 residues long. V gave up 2 bases and J gave up 0 bases, with 7 bases separating them. CDR3 region: CASSIQPTNYGYTF. The CDR3 nucleotides read TGTGCCAGTAGTATACAACCTACTAACTATGGCTACACCTTC.

The rearrangement uses TRBV4-1 and TRBJ2-1; maybe TRBD2 (6 bases). The germline V and J ends were trimmed by 0 bases and 7 bases, with 10 bases remaining between them. The CDR3 consists of 14 residues. Germline-derived CDR1 and CDR2 are MGHRA and YSYEKL. This CDR3 is CASSQETSRNEQFF. The CDR3, as DNA: TGCGCCAGCAGCCAAGAAACTAGCAGGAATGAGCAGTTCTTC.